This T cell receptor beta chain came from a study of shared clonotypes between healthy human individuals. To note about this clone: Its matching antigen is unknown. In the same sample, other DNA sequences code for this CDR3.

All the donors were Caucasian adults who lived in Nashville, Tennessee. Looked up from germline, CDR1 is SGHNT and CDR2 is YYREEE (reference sequence). Trimming took off 4 bases at V and 0 bases at J, with 6 bases between the two ends. The length of the CDR3 is 13 residues. Study conclusions and caveats: The study's rarefaction showed incomplete sorted-subset sequencing despite large depth.

Each PCR replicate from the sorted subsets contained about 200 ng DNA, which is 25,000 to 30,000 T cell genomes. Study processing details: Junction-only immunoSEQ data arrived without quality scores, meaning filtering differed. The protocol was immunoSEQ multiplex PCR, while the TCRdb copy is restricted to in-frame clones and leaves out a portion. That table is the source of V, J and clone size, and D and trimming were worked out from the DNA. The sample lists some 660,000 clones; about 80% were seen once. The receptor was isolated from a woman in her twenties or thirties in good health. The chain links TRBV5-4 to TRBJ2-3; D possibly uses TRBD1 or TRBD2 (5 bases each). The specimen sequenced was memory CD4+ T cells sorted from blood. Documented subset: CD45RA-negative fraction. The CDR3 here is CASSRDSTDTQYF. CDR3 bases: TGTGCCAGCAGCAGGGACAGCACAGATACGCAGTATTTT.